These 27 T cell receptor beta chains were sequenced from one sample in a study of cytomegalovirus exposure and HLA in healthy donors. The PCR used 60 Vbeta and 13 Jbeta primers. TCRdb's copy holds only in-frame clones and misses some; the assay was immunoSEQ multiplex PCR. The data contain 200,000 to 300,000 clones, roughly 87% of them singletons. Sequences were obtained from PBMCs. The receptors shown here come from a woman between 40 and 50 years old in good health and CMV-seropositive.

CDR3 coding DNA: TGTGCCTGGAGCAGCTTCGCGGGGGGGCAAGATACGCAGTATTTT. Translating gives CAWSSFAGGQDTQYF. The J gene is TRBJ2-3, the V gene TRBV30; TRBD2 matches 9 bases. This CDR3 comprises 15 residues. Germline V gene lookup returns CDR1 GTSNPN and CDR2 SVGIG (reference sequence). The V and J ends lost 3 bases and 5 bases, in that order; junction bases with no gene match: 9.

The genes are TRBV6-1 and TRBJ2-3, with 7 positions matching TRBD1. The CDR3 runs 14 residues. Germline V gene lookup returns CDR1 MNHNS and CDR2 SASEGT. V lost 4 bases to trimming and J lost 5 bases; unmatched junction nucleotides: 6. CDR3 DNA: TGTGCCAGCAGTGGACAGGGAAGAAAAGATACGCAGTATTTT. It is translated as CASSGQGRKDTQYF.

The CDR3 spells CAWSVGQLNTEAFF. The CDR3 nucleotides are TGTGCCTGGAGTGTAGGACAGCTGAACACTGAAGCTTTCTTT. The chain combines TRBV30 with TRBJ1-1; possible D gene TRBD1, 6 bases. The CDR3 has 14 amino acids. Germline-derived CDR1 and CDR2 are GTSNPN and SVGIG (reference sequence). V was trimmed by 0 bases and J by 0 bases, leaving 8 bases between them.

The chain joins TRBV15 to TRBJ2-3; a weak D match, TRBD2 (7 bases). The CDR3 runs 16 residues. The germline CDR1 and CDR2 sequences are LNHNV and YYDKDF (reference sequence). Trimming stripped 4 bases from V and 4 bases from J, with 18 bases between. The CDR3 loop reads CATSTQGGKGADTQYF. The CDR3 nucleotides read TGTGCCACCAGCACACAGGGAGGGAAAGGCGCAGATACGCAGTATTTT.

As for this clone: One junction end does not reproduce the germline sequence, and a read error may be involved. The chain combines TRBV9 with TRBJ1-3; D possibly corresponds to TRBD1 (6 bases). The CDR3 is 17 residues long. Germline CDR1 reads SGDLS; CDR2 reads YYNGEE. DNA of the CDR3: TGTGCCAGCAGCGTAGGGGACAACCGAATCTCTGGAGACACCATATATTTT. Protein product: CASSVGDNRISGDTIYF.

This clone was seen a handful of times. V is TRBV30 and J is TRBJ1-1; 7 nucleotides match TRBD1. Germline lookup yields CDR1 GTSNPN and CDR2 SVGIG (reference sequence). V lost 2 bases, J lost 1 base, and 10 bases stayed unmatched. CDR3 length: 16 residues. As DNA, the CDR3 is TGTGCCTGGAGTCCCCTCCGACAGGGACCGAACACTGAAGCTTTCTTT. Its translation: CAWSPLRQGPNTEAFF.

This chain joins TRBV19 and TRBJ1-3; a weak D match, TRBD1 (5 bases). Per germline, CDR1 LNHDA and CDR2 SQIVND (reference sequence). The V gene lost 3 bases and the J gene lost 4 bases, with 13 bases spanning the gap. The CDR3 is made up of 15 amino acids. CDR3 bases: TGTGCCAGTAGTATGGCAGGGATGGACGGAAACACCATATATTTT. Protein product: CASSMAGMDGNTIYF. The full variable domain, with the rest looked up from reference TRBV19 and TRBJ1-3, is DGGITQSPKYLFRKEGQNVTLSCEQNLNHDAMYWYRQDPGQGLRLIYYSQIVNDFQKGDIAEGYSVSREKKESFPLTVTSAQKNPTAFYLCASSMAGMDGNTIYFGEGSWLTVV.

With respect to this clone: One junction end does not reproduce the germline sequence, and a read error may be involved. The gene calls are TRBV7-9 and TRBJ1-5, with 7 bases lining up with TRBD1. Germline CDR1 and CDR2: SEHNR and FQNEAQ (reference sequence). CDR3 length: 14 residues. The CDR3 spells CSSSSPQGDQPQHF. The CDR3 DNA is TGTTCCAGCAGCTCCCCCCAGGGGGATCAGCCCCAGCATTTT.

The chain has TRBV6-5 and TRBJ1-1; D is unresolved. The CDR3 totals 13 residues. Deletions cut 4 bases from V and 1 base from J, with 7 bases between. CDR1 MNHEY and CDR2 SVGAGI come from the germline V gene. CDR3 sequence: CASSWTSNTEAFF. The CDR3 DNA follows: TGTGCCAGCAGTTGGACTTCGAACACTGAAGCTTTCTTT.

The V gene is TRBV5-8, the J gene TRBJ1-1, with D tentatively TRBD1 (6 bases). Germline assignment: CDR1 SGHTS and CDR2 YDEGEE. This CDR3 has 16 residues. Trimming left V 4 bases short and J 1 base short, with 17 bases between. CDR3 amino acids: CASSPGHLSPNTEAFF. The CDR3 DNA sequence: TGTGCCAGCAGCCCGGGACACCTAAGTCCGAACACTGAAGCTTTCTTT.

The genes are TRBV19 and TRBJ2-5; 12 positions agree with TRBD2. Germline V CDR1 and CDR2: LNHDA, SQIVND (reference sequence). The CDR3 runs to 18 residues. The junction had 13 bases not matched to a gene; V was cut back by 5 bases and J by 3 bases. CDR3 protein: CASSGLAGGLIVEETQYF. The DNA of the CDR3 is TGTGCCAGTAGTGGGCTAGCGGGAGGGCTAATAGTTGAAGAGACCCAGTACTTC. Drawing the rest from reference TRBV19 and TRBJ2-5, the complete variable domain is DGGITQSPKYLFRKEGQNVTLSCEQNLNHDAMYWYRQDPGQGLRLIYYSQIVNDFQKGDIAEGYSVSREKKESFPLTVTSAQKNPTAFYLCASSGLAGGLIVEETQYFGPGTRLLVL.

The rearrangement joins TRBV5-8 to TRBJ2-7; 12 nucleotides agree with TRBD1. In germline, CDR1 is SGHTS, CDR2 YDEGEE. V dropped 4 bases and J dropped 3; count of bases not matched to a gene: 11. The CDR3 is made up of 17 amino acids. The DNA for the CDR3 is TGTGCCAGCAGCCCCGCGCGGGACAGGGGGCCCCTCTACGAGCAGTACTTC. It specifies CASSPARDRGPLYEQYF.

The rearrangement links TRBV13 to TRBJ1-6; D is perhaps TRBD1 (6 bases). Trimming stripped 0 bases from V and 4 bases from J, with 7 bases between. CDR3 length: 15 residues. Germline V lookup: CDR1 PRHDT, CDR2 FYEKMQ (reference sequence). The chain's CDR3 is CASSLGTGYNSPLHF. DNA for the CDR3: TGTGCCAGCAGCTTAGGGACAGGATATAATTCACCCCTCCACTTT. Supplemented by reference TRBV13 and TRBJ1-6, the full variable domain reads AAGVIQSPRHLIKEKRETATLKCYPIPRHDTVYWYQQGPGQDPQFLISFYEKMQSDKGSIPDRFSAQQFSDYHSELNMSSLELGDSALYFCASSLGTGYNSPLHFGNGTRLTVT.

This chain links TRBV4-3 with TRBJ1-3, with TRBD1 matching 7 bases. The CDR3 has 15 residues. Germline CDR1 and CDR2: LGHNA and YSLEER. V shed 1 base, J shed 4 bases, and the junction held 4 bases outside the gene matches. The CDR3 sequence is CASSQGRGSGNTIYF. DNA of the CDR3: TGCGCCAGCAGCCAAGGCAGGGGGTCCGGAAACACCATATATTTT.

The rearrangement joins TRBV29-1 to TRBJ1-2; 9 bases match TRBD1. The CDR3 is made up of 14 amino acids. Germline CDR1 reads SQVTM; CDR2 reads ANQGSEA. V gave up 6 bases and J gave up 7 bases; unmatched junction bases: 12. CDR3 region: CSVDLQQGAFGYTF. Written as DNA, the CDR3 is TGCAGCGTGGATTTACAACAGGGGGCTTTTGGCTACACCTTC.

The rearrangement links TRBV2 to TRBJ1-5; TRBD1 might be the D (5 bases). V gave up 7 bases and J gave up 4 bases, with 11 bases separating them. Germline CDR1 reads SNHLY; CDR2 reads FYNNEI. The CDR3 spans 13 residues. The CDR3 sequence is CASKTATNQPQHF. The CDR3 DNA is TGTGCCAGCAAGACAGCTACTAATCAGCCCCAGCATTTT. Looking up the rest from reference TRBV2 and TRBJ1-5 gives the full variable domain: EPEVTQTPSHQVTQMGQEVILRCVPISNHLYFYWYRQILGQKVEFLVSFYNNEISEKSEIFDDQFSVERPDGSNFTLKIRSTKLEDSAMYFCASKTATNQPQHFGDGTRLSIL.

This clone came up a few times. The chain uses TRBV10-1 and TRBJ2-7; the match to TRBD2 covers 10 bases. V was clipped by 6 bases and J by 4 bases; unmatched bases: 3. CDR1 is WNHNN, CDR2 SYGVQD, per germline (reference sequence). The length of the CDR3 is 13 residues. DNA for the CDR3: TGCGCCAGCAGCCTAGCGGGAGAATACGAGCAGTACTTC. Its translation: CASSLAGEYEQYF.

The chain is built from TRBV7-2 and TRBJ2-7; 14 bases match TRBD2. Per the germline V gene, CDR1 is SGHTA and CDR2 is FQGNSA. CDR3 length: 16 residues. V dropped 5 bases and J dropped 9; count of bases not matched to a gene: 12. DNA of the CDR3: TGTGCCAGCAGCCTTTCTCCCGGGACTAGCGGGAGCCGGCAGTACTTC. It encodes CASSLSPGTSGSRQYF. The whole variable domain, remainder taken from reference TRBV7-2 and TRBJ2-7, is GAGVSQSPSNKVTEKGKDVELRCDPISGHTALYWYRQSLGQGLEFLIYFQGNSAPDKSGLPSDRFSAERTGGSVSTLTIQRTQQEDSAVYLCASSLSPGTSGSRQYFGPGTRLTVT.

V and J are TRBV7-2 and TRBJ2-5; D remains unclear. The CDR3 totals 12 residues. Looked up from germline, CDR1 is SGHTA and CDR2 is FQGNSA. V lost 1 base, J lost 4 bases, and 4 bases lay in between. The CDR3 DNA reads TGTGCCAGCAGCTTAGAGCGAGAGACCCAGTACTTC. This codes for CASSLERETQYF.

The chain is built from TRBV30 and TRBJ2-7; 8 bases align to TRBD2. CDR1 GTSNPN and CDR2 SVGIG come from the germline V gene (reference sequence). The CDR3 extends over 16 amino acids. The ends lost 2 bases at V and 5 bases at J; junction bases unmatched: 14. Here the CDR3 DNA reads TGTGCCTGGAGTTGGGGGAAAGCGGGAGAGTGGGACGAGCAGTACTTC. This encodes CAWSWGKAGEWDEQYF.

This clone has a single count. The genes are TRBV5-6 and TRBJ1-6, with a tentative D call TRBD1 (5 bases). V lost 5 bases, J lost 9 bases, and 15 bases lay in between. This CDR3 has 14 residues. The germline V gene encodes CDR1 SGHDT and CDR2 YYEEEE. CDR3 in amino acids: CASSRWGQGSPLHF. DNA for the CDR3: TGTGCCAGCAGTCGTTGGGGTCAGGGTTCACCCCTCCACTTT. The entire variable domain, with the rest obtained from reference TRBV5-6 and TRBJ1-6, is as follows: DAGVTQSPTHLIKTRGQQVTLRCSPKSGHDTVSWYQQALGQGPQFIFQYYEEEERQRGNFPDRFSGHQFPNYSSELNVNALLLGDSALYLCASSRWGQGSPLHFGNGTRLTVT.

This chain links TRBV5-8 with TRBJ1-2, with D tentatively TRBD1 (5 bases). In germline, CDR1 is SGHTS, CDR2 YDEGEE. V was pared by 9 bases and J by 8 bases, with 20 bases between. The CDR3 runs to 13 residues. CDR3 sequence reads: CATRGAGLGGYTF. The CDR3 coding sequence is TGTGCCACGCGCGGGGCAGGCCTCGGGGGCTACACCTTC.

The rearrangement uses TRBV10-3 and TRBJ1-1; D might be TRBD1 (6 bases). Germline assignment: CDR1 ENHRY and CDR2 SYGVKD. V was pared by 10 bases and J by 5 bases, with 14 bases between. The CDR3 has 12 residues. Here the CDR3 DNA reads TGTGCCACCGGGCAGGGGTCGACTGAAGCTTTCTTT. It yields the protein CATGQGSTEAFF.

V is TRBV4-2 and J is TRBJ2-5, with 14 bases lining up with TRBD2. V shed 1 base and J 1 base; nucleotides not matched to a gene: 11. This CDR3 has 20 amino acids. Germline values: CDR1 LGHNA, CDR2 YNFKEQ. CDR3 residues: CASSQGGGLAGAIIQETQYF. In DNA, the CDR3 is TGTGCCAGCAGCCAAGGGGGGGGACTAGCGGGGGCGATTATCCAAGAGACCCAGTACTTC.

This sequence joins TRBV5-5 and TRBJ1-1; D is ambiguous. The V gene's germline CDR1 is SGHKS and CDR2 YYEKEE (reference sequence). The CDR3 extends over 13 amino acids. Trimming shortened V by 1 base and J by 1 base, and 5 bases separated the two germline ends. As DNA, the CDR3 is TGTGCCAGCAGCTTGCCAGGGAACACTGAAGCTTTCTTT. Its translation is CASSLPGNTEAFF.

A few counts support this clone. CDR3 sequence (DNA): TGTGCCAGCAGCCTATACACCGGGGAGCTGTTTTTT. Encoded protein: CASSLYTGELFF. This rearrangement joins TRBV11-2 to TRBJ2-2; no reliable D call. The V end lost 5 bases, the J end lost 3 bases, and 4 bases lay between the germline ends. The CDR3 has 12 residues. Germline V lookup: CDR1 SGHAT, CDR2 FQNNGV.

A single count supports this clone. The V gene is TRBV7-3, the J gene TRBJ2-3; 9 bases align to TRBD2. Germline V gene lookup returns CDR1 SGHTA and CDR2 FQGTGA. V dropped 7 bases and J dropped 8; count of bases not matched to a gene: 16. The CDR3 consists of 16 residues. Here the CDR3 reads CASTNSASGAWGTQYF. In DNA, the CDR3 is TGTGCCAGCACCAACTCCGCTAGCGGGGCTTGGGGTACGCAGTATTTT.